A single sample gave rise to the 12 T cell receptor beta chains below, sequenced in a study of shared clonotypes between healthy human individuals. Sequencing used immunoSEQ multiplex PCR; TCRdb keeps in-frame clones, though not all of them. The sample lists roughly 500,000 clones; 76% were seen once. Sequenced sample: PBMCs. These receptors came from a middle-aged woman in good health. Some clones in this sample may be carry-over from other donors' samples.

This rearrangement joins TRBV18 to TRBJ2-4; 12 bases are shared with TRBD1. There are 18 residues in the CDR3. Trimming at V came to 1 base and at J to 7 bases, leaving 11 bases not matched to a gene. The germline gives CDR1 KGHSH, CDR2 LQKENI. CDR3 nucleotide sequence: TGTGCCAGCTCACCACTTACCCCGGGACAGGGGGCGAAGAACATTCAGTACTTC. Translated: CASSPLTPGQGAKNIQYF.

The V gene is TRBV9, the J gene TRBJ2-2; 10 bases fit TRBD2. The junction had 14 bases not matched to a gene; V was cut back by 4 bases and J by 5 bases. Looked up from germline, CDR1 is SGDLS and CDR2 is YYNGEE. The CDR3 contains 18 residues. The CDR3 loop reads CASSTGAGGPLSTGELFF. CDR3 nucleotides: TGTGCCAGCAGCACCGGAGCGGGAGGGCCTCTGAGTACCGGGGAGCTGTTTTTT.

This CDR3 is CASSSRDSSGNTIYF. The DNA for the CDR3 is TGTGCCAGTAGTTCCCGGGACAGCTCTGGAAACACCATATATTTT. V and J are TRBV19 and TRBJ1-3; the match to TRBD1 covers 7 bases. In germline, CDR1 is LNHDA, CDR2 SQIVND (reference sequence). V shed 5 bases, J shed 0 bases, and the junction held 4 bases outside the gene matches. The CDR3 extends over 15 amino acids.

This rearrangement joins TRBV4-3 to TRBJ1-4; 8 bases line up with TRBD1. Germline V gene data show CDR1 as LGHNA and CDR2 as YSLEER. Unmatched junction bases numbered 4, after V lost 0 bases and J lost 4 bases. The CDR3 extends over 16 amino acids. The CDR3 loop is CASSQDYDRGNEKLFF. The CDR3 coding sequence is TGCGCCAGCAGCCAAGATTACGACAGGGGTAATGAAAAACTGTTTTTT.

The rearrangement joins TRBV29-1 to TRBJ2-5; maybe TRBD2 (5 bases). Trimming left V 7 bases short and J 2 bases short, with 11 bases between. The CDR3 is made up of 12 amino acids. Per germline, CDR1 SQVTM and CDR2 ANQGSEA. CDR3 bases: TGCAGCGCCGGGGTAGGGCAAGAGACCCAGTACTTC. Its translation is CSAGVGQETQYF.

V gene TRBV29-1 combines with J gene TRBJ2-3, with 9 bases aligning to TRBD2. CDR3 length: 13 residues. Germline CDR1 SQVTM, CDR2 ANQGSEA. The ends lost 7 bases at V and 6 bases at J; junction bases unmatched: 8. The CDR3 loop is CSAHSGSGDTQYF. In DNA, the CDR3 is TGCAGCGCCCATAGCGGGAGTGGCGATACGCAGTATTTT.

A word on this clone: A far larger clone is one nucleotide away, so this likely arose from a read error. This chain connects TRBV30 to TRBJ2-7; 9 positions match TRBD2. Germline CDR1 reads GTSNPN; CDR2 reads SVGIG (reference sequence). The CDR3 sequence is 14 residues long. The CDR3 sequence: CSWRKAGGSYEQYF. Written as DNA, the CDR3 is TGTTCCTGGCGAAAAGCGGGAGGCTCCTACGAGCAGTACTTC.

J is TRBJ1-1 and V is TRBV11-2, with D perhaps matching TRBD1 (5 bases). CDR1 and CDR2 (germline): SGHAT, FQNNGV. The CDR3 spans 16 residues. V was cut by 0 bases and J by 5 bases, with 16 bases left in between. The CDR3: CASSLEFGARKTEAFF. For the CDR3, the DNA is TGTGCCAGCAGCTTAGAATTCGGGGCAAGGAAAACTGAAGCTTTCTTT.

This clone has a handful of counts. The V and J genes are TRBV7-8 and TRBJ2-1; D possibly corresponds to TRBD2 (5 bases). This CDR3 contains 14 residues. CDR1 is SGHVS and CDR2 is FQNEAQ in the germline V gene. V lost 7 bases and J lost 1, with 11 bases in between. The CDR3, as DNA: TGTGCCAGCACCGAGGGCACTTCCTACAATGAGCAGTTCTTC. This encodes CASTEGTSYNEQFF. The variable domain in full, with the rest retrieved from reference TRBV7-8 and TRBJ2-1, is GAGVSQSPRYKVAKRGQDVALRCDPISGHVSLFWYQQALGQGPEFLTYFQNEAQLDKSGLPSDRFFAERPEGSVSTLKIQRTQQEDSAVYLCASTEGTSYNEQFFGPGTRLTVL.

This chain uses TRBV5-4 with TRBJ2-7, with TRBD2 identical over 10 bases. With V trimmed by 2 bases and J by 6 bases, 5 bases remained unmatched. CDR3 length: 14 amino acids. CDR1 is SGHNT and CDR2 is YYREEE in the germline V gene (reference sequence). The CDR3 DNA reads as TGTGCCAGCAGCTTAGCGGGAGGGCCCGTCGAGCAGTACTTC. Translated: CASSLAGGPVEQYF.

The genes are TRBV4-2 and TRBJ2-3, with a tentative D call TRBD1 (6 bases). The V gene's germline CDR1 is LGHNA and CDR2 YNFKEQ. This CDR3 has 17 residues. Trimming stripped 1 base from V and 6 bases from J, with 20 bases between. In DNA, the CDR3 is TGTGCCAGCAGCCAAGCCCCGGTTGGGGGCGCGTTCGATACGCAGTATTTT. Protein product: CASSQAPVGGAFDTQYF.

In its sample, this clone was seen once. CDR3 amino acids: CASRDVGGNTIYF. As DNA, the CDR3 is TGTGCCAGCAGGGACGTGGGAGGAAACACCATATATTTT. V is TRBV6-5 and J is TRBJ1-3; D gene unclear. Between the trimmed V and J ends, which lost 6 bases and 4 bases, there was a span of 10 bases. The CDR3 has 13 amino acids. Germline CDR1 is MNHEY and CDR2 is SVGAGI.